The subject of this entry is one TCR beta chain. This sample was included in a study of blood T cell repertoires in COVID-19. The CDR3 has 16 amino acids. Germline V gene lookup returns CDR1 MDHEN and CDR2 SYDVKM. The V and J ends lost 3 bases and 0 bases, in that order; junction bases with no gene match: 6. Assay: immunoSEQ multiplex PCR; the TCRdb copy retains only in-frame clones and omits some. In the table there are a few hundred thousand clones, less than 90% of which are singletons. This receptor was identified in a man aged 35-49 years with active or convalescent COVID-19. The sequenced material came from peripheral blood. V and J are TRBV28 and TRBJ2-7; 9 bases line up with TRBD2. CDR3 nucleotide sequence: TGTGCCAGCAGTTTCGCGACTAGCGGACGCTCCTACGAGCAGTACTTC. Its translation: CASSFATSGRSYEQYF.